This is a list of T cell receptor beta chains from one sample in a study of CD8+ T cells in alopecia areata. Some clones are missing from TCRdb's copy, which holds only in-frame ones; the method was immunoSEQ multiplex PCR. The sample has some 96,000 clones; roughly three fifths are singletons. This material consisted of CD8+ T cells sorted from blood, taken at week 4, from a patient treated with tofacitinib. The receptor source for this set is a human donor with alopecia areata. Each CDR3 is given with its conserved first and last residue.

CDR3: CASSSEVPDTEAFF; J: TRBJ1-1; V: TRBV21-1; length: 14
CDR3: CSGHLAGEFHEQFF; J: TRBJ2-1; V: TRBV29-1; length: 14
CDR3: CASSQGSGQAPTDTQYF; J: TRBJ2-3; V: TRBV4-2; length: 17
CDR3: CASSQDLGLAGYEQYF; J: TRBJ2-7; V: TRBV4-3; length: 16
CDR3: CASSIYGGGQETQYF; J: TRBJ2-5; V: TRBV19; length: 15
CDR3: CASSQDSGRSTDTQYF; J: TRBJ2-3; V: TRBV14; length: 16
CDR3: CASSVDGRGQETQYF; J: TRBJ2-5; V: TRBV9; length: 15
CDR3: CAWSDGTYTEAFF; J: TRBJ1-1; V: TRBV30; length: 13
CDR3: CAWSRPAGGQPQHF; J: TRBJ1-5; V: TRBV30; length: 14
CDR3: CASSLDAWGSPLHF; J: TRBJ1-6; V: TRBV27; length: 14
CDR3: CASSQVSGTGSYEQYF; J: TRBJ2-7; V: TRBV4-3; length: 16
CDR3: CASRGWDSGGTDTQYF; J: TRBJ2-3; V: TRBV14; length: 16
CDR3: CASSFEGSFTDTQYF; J: TRBJ2-3; V: TRBV27; length: 15
CDR3: CASSPGTSTAYEQYF; J: TRBJ2-7; V: TRBV7-9; length: 15
CDR3: CASSGFVKASGGLDTQYF; J: TRBJ2-3; V: TRBV7-9; length: 18
CDR3: CSVEEGYNEQFF; J: TRBJ2-1; V: TRBV29-1; length: 12
CDR3: CASSPIGTGSTDTQYF; J: TRBJ2-3; V: TRBV5-1; length: 16
CDR3: CASSQDIADEKLFF; J: TRBJ1-4; V: TRBV4-3; length: 14
CDR3: CASSFTAGETQYF; J: TRBJ2-5; V: TRBV13; length: 13
CDR3: CASSIGQAEAFF; J: TRBJ1-1; V: TRBV7-9; length: 12
CDR3: CASSQTSGSTDTQYF; J: TRBJ2-3; V: TRBV4-3; length: 15
CDR3: CASSSPGTSSYEQYF; J: TRBJ2-7; V: TRBV27; length: 15
CDR3: CASSQGQSTGYGYTF; J: TRBJ1-2; V: TRBV4-1; length: 15
CDR3: CASSQDYSYEQYF; J: TRBJ2-7; V: TRBV4-1; length: 13
CDR3: CASSKVGRAADSNNEKLFF; J: TRBJ1-4; V: TRBV21-1; length: 19
CDR3: CASRPYRDSPYYGYTF; J: TRBJ1-2; V: TRBV7-6; length: 16
CDR3: CASSELMGNYGYTF; J: TRBJ1-2; V: TRBV25-1; length: 14
CDR3: CSVEDQGTESYEQYF; J: TRBJ2-7; V: TRBV29-1; length: 15
CDR3: CASSLGGQQPYNEQFF; J: TRBJ2-1; V: TRBV27; length: 16
CDR3: CASQTWDRGLGNEQFF; J: TRBJ2-1; V: TRBV28; length: 16
CDR3: CASSLGTGLSSYNEQFF; J: TRBJ2-1; V: TRBV5-6; length: 17
CDR3: CAIWTEYNEQFF; J: TRBJ2-1; V: TRBV10-3; length: 12
CDR3: CASSLINYEQYF; J: TRBJ2-7; V: TRBV7-2; length: 12
CDR3: CASSPRGRGELETQYF; J: TRBJ2-5; V: TRBV11-2; length: 16
CDR3: CASSGEGAGANVLTF; J: TRBJ2-6; V: TRBV7-9; length: 15
CDR3: CASSQGQGDDEQYF; J: TRBJ2-7; V: TRBV4-1; length: 14
CDR3: CASSLGDISYEQYF; J: TRBJ2-7; V: TRBV7-9; length: 14
CDR3: CASRLTESSGANVLTF; J: TRBJ2-6; V: TRBV2; length: 16
CDR3: CSVEAGRAGVQETQYF; J: TRBJ2-5; V: TRBV29-1; length: 16
CDR3: CASSLGPGGEAFF; J: TRBJ1-1; V: TRBV7-9; length: 13
CDR3: CASSLVRSETQYF; J: TRBJ2-5; V: TRBV5-1; length: 13
CDR3: CSVEDVNGPQETQYF; J: TRBJ2-5; V: TRBV29-1; length: 15
CDR3: CASSSGLGDSYEQYF; J: TRBJ2-7; V: TRBV7-6; length: 15
CDR3: CASGYTGELFF; J: TRBJ2-2; V: TRBV19; length: 11
CDR3: CASSLAGGLQETQYF; J: TRBJ2-5; V: TRBV7-2; length: 15
CDR3: CASSDTGTVTSGANVLTF; J: TRBJ2-6; V: TRBV7-9; length: 18
CDR3: CASSLLVGNEQFF; J: TRBJ2-1; V: TRBV7-2; length: 13
CDR3: CASAGNPGELFF; J: TRBJ2-2; V: TRBV11-2; length: 12
CDR3: CASSQDPSGANVLTF; J: TRBJ2-6; V: TRBV4-3; length: 15
CDR3: CASRIWIGYNEQFF; J: TRBJ2-1; V: TRBV19; length: 14